This T cell receptor beta chain originates from a study of cytomegalovirus exposure and HLA in healthy donors. V was cut by 4 bases and J by 3 bases, with 4 bases left in between. CDR3 length: 12 residues. Germline lookup yields CDR1 SGDLS and CDR2 YYNGEE. The PCR made use of 60 Vbeta and 13 Jbeta primers. Clones were read by immunoSEQ multiplex PCR, and TCRdb kept only the in-frame ones, dropping some. The sample yields some 250,000 clones, roughly 82% seen once. About this clone itself: What it recognizes is unknown.

Whole-study findings and limits: Most TCR sequences were rare, but some public TCRs occurred in many donors.

The receptor was derived from a woman between 35 and 50 years old in good health and CMV-seropositive. The chain has TRBV9 and TRBJ2-2; D is uncertain. The sequenced sample was PBMCs. CDR3 protein: CASSQDTGELFF. The CDR3, as DNA: TGTGCCAGCAGCCAGGACACCGGGGAGCTGTTTTTT.